Below, 17 T cell receptor beta chains from the same sample are listed, as sequenced in a study of T cell responses to AZD1222 COVID-19 vaccine. Produced via immunoSEQ multiplex PCR; TCRdb's table is partial and in-frame only. The repertoire holds under 150,000 clones, with almost 95% as singletons. The material sequenced was peripheral blood, taken 28 days after the second AZD1222 dose. The receptors come from an adult who received the AZD1222 COVID-19 vaccine.

The chain joins TRBV2 to TRBJ2-6; D is ambiguous. Trimming pared 9 bases from V and 0 bases from J, leaving 12 bases between. The CDR3 is 15 amino acids. Germline V lookup: CDR1 SNHLY, CDR2 FYNNEI. The CDR3 region has the DNA TGTGCCAGTGAGTCCGGGTACTCTGGGGCCAACGTCCTGACTTTC. Protein: CASESGYSGANVLTF.

This chain uses TRBV4-3 with TRBJ1-1; TRBD1 matches 7 bases. CDR3 length equals 17 residues. V lost 0 bases to trimming and J lost 5 bases; unmatched junction nucleotides: 12. The V gene's germline CDR1 is LGHNA and CDR2 YSLEER. CDR3: CASSQEKIRGLGTEAFF. DNA of the CDR3: TGCGCCAGCAGCCAAGAGAAAATCAGGGGGTTGGGAACTGAAGCTTTCTTT.

The chain employs TRBV7-9 and TRBJ2-7; D is undetermined. The germline V gene encodes CDR1 SEHNR and CDR2 FQNEAQ (reference sequence). The V and J ends lost 2 bases and 5 bases respectively, with 7 bases between them. This CDR3 is built from 12 residues. The CDR3 DNA is TGTGCCAGCAGCTTACTATCCGACGAGCAGTACTTC. Translation gives CASSLLSDEQYF.

The genes are TRBV7-9 and TRBJ2-7; D may match TRBD1 or TRBD2 (5 bases each). The CDR3 contains 13 residues. The V end lost 6 bases, the J end lost 0 bases, and 9 bases lay between the germline ends. Germline V gene sequence: CDR1 SEHNR, CDR2 FQNEAQ (reference sequence). The CDR3: CASSRDHSYEQYF. The DNA for the CDR3 is TGTGCCAGCAGTCGGGACCACTCCTACGAGCAGTACTTC.

Concerning this clone itself: At one of its ends the junction is not consistent with the germline gene, which may arise from a read error. The J gene is TRBJ1-2, the V gene TRBV25-1, with D uncertain. There are 11 residues in the CDR3. CDR1 is MGHDK and CDR2 is SYGVNS in the germline V gene. The CDR3 DNA sequence: TGTGCCAGTAGTGGGAACTATGGCTACACCTTC. It is translated as CASSGNYGYTF.

The chain links TRBV5-8 to TRBJ1-2; D is ambiguous. The CDR3 spans 13 residues. Per germline, CDR1 SGHTS and CDR2 YDEGEE. V was cut by 3 bases and J by 10 bases, with 16 bases left in between. The CDR3 is CASSSRRPWVYTF. DNA of the CDR3: TGTGCCAGCAGCTCCCGGAGGCCGTGGGTCTACACCTTC.

This chain links TRBV19 with TRBJ2-3; D unclear. Germline V gene data show CDR1 as LNHDA and CDR2 as SQIVND (reference sequence). This CDR3 is 14 amino acids long. Trimming cost V 3 bases and J 6 bases, with 13 bases left between them. The CDR3 loop reads CASSIGLGVDTQYF. Written as DNA, the CDR3 is TGTGCCAGTAGTATTGGCCTAGGCGTCGATACGCAGTATTTT.

The rearrangement joins TRBV11-2 to TRBJ1-2; a weak D match, TRBD1 (6 bases). Germline V gene data show CDR1 as SGHAT and CDR2 as FQNNGV. Trimming took off 6 bases at V and 5 bases at J, with 13 bases between the two ends. There are 13 residues in the CDR3. This chain's CDR3 is CASSHGQSYGYTF. The CDR3 region has the DNA TGTGCCAGCAGTCACGGACAGTCATATGGCTACACCTTC.

The chain has TRBV7-9 and TRBJ1-1; no reliable D call. The CDR3 is 12 residues long. Germline V gene lookup returns CDR1 SEHNR and CDR2 FQNEAQ (reference sequence). Trimming removed 5 bases at V and 7 bases at J, with 11 bases between. The CDR3 spells CASSRLSDEAFF. The CDR3 DNA reads TGTGCCAGCAGCCGGTTATCGGATGAAGCTTTCTTT.

The gene calls are TRBV6-4 and TRBJ2-3, with unresolved D. Germline V CDR1 and CDR2: MRHNA, SNTAGT. The CDR3 is made up of 13 amino acids. V was clipped by 2 bases and J by 0 bases, with 3 bases between them. CDR3 sequence: CASSDKSTDTQYF. The CDR3 nucleotides read TGTGCCAGCAGTGACAAAAGCACAGATACGCAGTATTTT.

This rearrangement joins TRBV4-2 to TRBJ1-6, with 8 bases fitting TRBD1. Looked up from germline, CDR1 is LGHNA and CDR2 is YNFKEQ. This CDR3 has 17 amino acids. J was trimmed by 10 bases and V by 0 bases; bases with no gene match: 11. For the CDR3, the DNA is TGTGCCAGCAGCCAAGATTTTAGGCAGGGGGCTGGATCACCCCTCCACTTT. Amino acids: CASSQDFRQGAGSPLHF.

This chain uses TRBV9 with TRBJ1-4; D uncertain. CDR3 length: 15 residues. The V and J ends lost 3 bases and 2 bases respectively, with 11 bases between them. CDR1 SGDLS and CDR2 YYNGEE come from the germline V gene. The CDR3, as DNA: TGTGCCAGCAGCGAGGTGACGGGGACTAATGAAAAACTGTTTTTT. As protein: CASSEVTGTNEKLFF.

This chain links TRBV5-1 with TRBJ2-3, with unresolved D. The length of the CDR3 is 11 residues. V was cut by 0 bases and J by 5 bases, with 1 base left in between. From germline, CDR1 is SGHRS and CDR2 YFSETQ. The CDR3 here is CASSLGDTQYF. CDR3 DNA: TGCGCCAGCAGCTTGGGAGATACGCAGTATTTT.

This clone was found once. The chain uses TRBV5-8 and TRBJ1-5; TRBD1 matches at 8 bases. V dropped 5 bases and J dropped 7; count of bases not matched to a gene: 11. Germline V lookup: CDR1 SGHTS, CDR2 YDEGEE. The CDR3 consists of 15 residues. CDR3 in amino acids: CASSTAGGRGQPQHF. In nucleotides, the CDR3 is TGTGCCAGCAGTACGGCAGGGGGCCGTGGACAGCCCCAGCATTTT.

The V and J genes are TRBV4-1 and TRBJ2-2; D unresolved. Trimming shortened V by 0 bases and J by 7 bases, and 6 bases separated the two germline ends. Germline V gene data show CDR1 as MGHRA and CDR2 as YSYEKL. The CDR3 loop spans 13 amino acids. The CDR3 here is CASSQERNGELFF. Here the CDR3 DNA reads TGCGCCAGCAGCCAAGAGAGAAACGGGGAGCTGTTTTTT.

The chain recombines TRBV6-5 with TRBJ2-7, with 11 bases aligning to TRBD2. Germline lookup yields CDR1 MNHEY and CDR2 SVGAGI. V dropped 5 bases and J dropped 6; count of bases not matched to a gene: 6. There are 14 residues in the CDR3. This CDR3 is CASSLAGTSGEQYF. The DNA for the CDR3 is TGTGCCAGCAGTCTCGCCGGGACTAGCGGCGAGCAGTACTTC.

The genes are TRBV15 and TRBJ1-5; D unclear. Trimming removed 0 bases at V and 0 bases at J, with 6 bases between. The CDR3 length is 15 residues. The germline CDR1 and CDR2 sequences are LNHNV and YYDKDF (reference sequence). DNA of the CDR3: TGTGCCACCAGCAGAGATATTTATAGCAATCAGCCCCAGCATTTT. This encodes CATSRDIYSNQPQHF. The full variable domain, completed using reference TRBV15 and TRBJ1-5, is DAMVIQNPRYQVTQFGKPVTLSCSQTLNHNVMYWYQQKSSQAPKLLFHYYDKDFNNEADTPDNFQSRRPNTSFCFLDIRSPGLGDTAMYLCATSRDIYSNQPQHFGDGTRLSIL.